This paragraph covers one T cell receptor (beta chain) sequence. The target antigen is unknown. The sample comes from a study of response to subunit inactivated influenza vaccine. The CDR3 is made up of 16 amino acids. Germline V gene lookup returns CDR1 SGHDT and CDR2 YYEEEE. Between the trimmed V and J ends, which lost 0 bases and 0 bases, there was a span of 10 bases. Study-wide findings and caveats: T cells newly recruited by each seasonal influenza vaccination are few, the authors suggested.

Via MiXCR, TCRdb re-called the RT-PCR reads, giving one row per CDR3 protein. The sample holds roughly 550,000 distinct CDR3 sequences, around 25% seen once. The data also belong to a second study, concerning T cells expressing NK-cell markers. That report notes: 5'RACE template switching with UMIs produced the TCR beta cDNA. There were seven HCMV-seropositive donors and one seronegative donor among the eight sequenced.

This TCR was sampled from a man in his forties or fifties who received an inactivated influenza vaccine. This specimen was CD4+ T cells sorted from PBMCs, taken 11 to 12 days after vaccination. The genes are TRBV5-6 and TRBJ2-1; maybe TRBD2 (6 bases). The CDR3 DNA reads as TGTGCCAGCAGCTTGGGGGTAGCGGTCTCCTACAATGAGCAGTTCTTC. Residues: CASSLGVAVSYNEQFF.